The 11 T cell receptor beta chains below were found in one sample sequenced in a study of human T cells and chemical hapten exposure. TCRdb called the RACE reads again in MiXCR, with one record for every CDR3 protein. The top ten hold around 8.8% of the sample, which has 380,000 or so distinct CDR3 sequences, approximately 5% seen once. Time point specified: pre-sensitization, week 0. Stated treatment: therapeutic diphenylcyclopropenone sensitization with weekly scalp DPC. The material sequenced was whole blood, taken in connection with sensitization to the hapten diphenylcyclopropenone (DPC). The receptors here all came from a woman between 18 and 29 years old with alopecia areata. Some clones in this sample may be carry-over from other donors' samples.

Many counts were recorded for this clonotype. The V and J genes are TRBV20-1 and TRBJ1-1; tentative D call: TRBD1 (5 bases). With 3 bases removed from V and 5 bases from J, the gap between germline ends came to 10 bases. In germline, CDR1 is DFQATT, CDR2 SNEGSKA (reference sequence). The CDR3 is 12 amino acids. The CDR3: CSASSGATEAFF. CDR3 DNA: TGCAGTGCTAGTAGCGGGGCAACTGAAGCTTTCTTT.

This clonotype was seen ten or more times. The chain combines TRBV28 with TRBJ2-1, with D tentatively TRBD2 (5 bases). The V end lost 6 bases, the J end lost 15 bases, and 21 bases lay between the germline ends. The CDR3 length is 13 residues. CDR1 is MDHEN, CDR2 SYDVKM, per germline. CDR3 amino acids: CASSRRSLGVPFF. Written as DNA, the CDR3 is TGTGCCAGCAGCCGGCGATCACTAGGAGTTCCGTTCTTC. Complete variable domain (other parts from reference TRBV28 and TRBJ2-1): DVKVTQSSRYLVKRTGEKVFLECVQDMDHENMFWYRQDPGLGLRLIYFSYDVKMKEKGDIPEGYSVSREKKERFSLILESASTNQTSMYLCASSRRSLGVPFFGPGTRLTVL.

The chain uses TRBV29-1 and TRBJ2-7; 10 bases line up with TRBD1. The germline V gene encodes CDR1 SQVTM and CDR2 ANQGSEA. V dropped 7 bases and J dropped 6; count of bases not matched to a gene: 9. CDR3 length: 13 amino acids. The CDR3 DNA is TGCAGCGGTTTAAGGGACAGGGGAGGCGAGCAGTACTTC. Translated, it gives CSGLRDRGGEQYF.

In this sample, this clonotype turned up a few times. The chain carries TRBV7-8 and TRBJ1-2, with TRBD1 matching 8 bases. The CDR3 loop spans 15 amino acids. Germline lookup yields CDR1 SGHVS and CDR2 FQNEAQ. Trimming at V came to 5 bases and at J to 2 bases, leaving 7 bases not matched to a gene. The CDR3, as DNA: TGTGCCAGCAGCCTCAGACAGGGGCGCAACTATGGCTACACCTTC. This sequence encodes CASSLRQGRNYGYTF.

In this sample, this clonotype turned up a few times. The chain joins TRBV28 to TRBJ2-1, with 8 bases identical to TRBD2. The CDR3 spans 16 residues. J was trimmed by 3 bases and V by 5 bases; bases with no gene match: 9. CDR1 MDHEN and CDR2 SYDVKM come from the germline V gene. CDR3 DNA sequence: TGTGCCAGCAGTCCCCGGACTAGCTCCCTCTACAATGAGCAGTTCTTC. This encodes CASSPRTSSLYNEQFF.

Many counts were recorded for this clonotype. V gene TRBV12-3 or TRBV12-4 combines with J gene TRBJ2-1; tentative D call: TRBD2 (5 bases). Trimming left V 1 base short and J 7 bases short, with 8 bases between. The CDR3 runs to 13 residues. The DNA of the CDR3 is TGTGCCAGCAGTTTAGTAAGAGGGAATGAGCAGTTCTTC. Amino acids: CASSLVRGNEQFF.

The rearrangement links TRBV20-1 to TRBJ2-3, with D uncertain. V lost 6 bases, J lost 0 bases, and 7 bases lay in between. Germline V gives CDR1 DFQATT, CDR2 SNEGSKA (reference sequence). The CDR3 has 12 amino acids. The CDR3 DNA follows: TGCAGTGCGATGACTAGCACAGATACGCAGTATTTT. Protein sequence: CSAMTSTDTQYF.

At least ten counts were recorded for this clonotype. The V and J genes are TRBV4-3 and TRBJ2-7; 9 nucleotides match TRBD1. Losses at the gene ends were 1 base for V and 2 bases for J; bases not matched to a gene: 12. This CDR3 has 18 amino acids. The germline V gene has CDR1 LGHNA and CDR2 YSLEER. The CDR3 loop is CASSQVGEGQGNTYEQYF. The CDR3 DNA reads TGCGCCAGCAGCCAAGTAGGCGAGGGACAGGGAAATACCTACGAGCAGTACTTC.

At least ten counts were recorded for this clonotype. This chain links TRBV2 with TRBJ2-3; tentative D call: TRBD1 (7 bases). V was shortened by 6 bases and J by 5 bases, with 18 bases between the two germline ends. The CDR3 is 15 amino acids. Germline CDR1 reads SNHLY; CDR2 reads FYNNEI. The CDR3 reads CASRNRGGSGDTQYF. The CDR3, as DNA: TGTGCCAGCAGGAACAGGGGAGGAAGCGGAGATACGCAGTATTTT.

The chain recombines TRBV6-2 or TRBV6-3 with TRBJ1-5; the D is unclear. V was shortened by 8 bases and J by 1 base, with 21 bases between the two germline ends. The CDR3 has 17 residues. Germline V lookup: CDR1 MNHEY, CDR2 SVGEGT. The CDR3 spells CASEALPLVGSNQPQHF. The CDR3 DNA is TGTGCCAGCGAGGCCCTGCCCTTGGTGGGAAGCAATCAGCCCCAGCATTTT.

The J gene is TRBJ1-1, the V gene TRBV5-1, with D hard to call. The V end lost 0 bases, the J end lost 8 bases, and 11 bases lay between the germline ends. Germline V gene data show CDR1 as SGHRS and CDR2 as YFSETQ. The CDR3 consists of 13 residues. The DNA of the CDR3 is TGCGCCAGCAGCTTGGAGCAGGCATCCGAAGCTTTCTTT. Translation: CASSLEQASEAFF.